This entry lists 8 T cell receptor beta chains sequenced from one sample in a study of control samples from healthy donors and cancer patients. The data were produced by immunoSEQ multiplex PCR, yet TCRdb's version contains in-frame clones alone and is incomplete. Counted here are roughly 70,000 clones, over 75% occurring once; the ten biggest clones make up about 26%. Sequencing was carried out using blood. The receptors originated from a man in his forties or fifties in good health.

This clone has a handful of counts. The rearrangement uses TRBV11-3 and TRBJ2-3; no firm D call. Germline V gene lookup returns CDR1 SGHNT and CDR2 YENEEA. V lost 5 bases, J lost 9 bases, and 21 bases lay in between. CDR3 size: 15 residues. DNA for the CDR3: TGTGCCAGCAGCAATCCACGTGACGGAAGCAAGACGCAGTATTTT. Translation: CASSNPRDGSKTQYF.

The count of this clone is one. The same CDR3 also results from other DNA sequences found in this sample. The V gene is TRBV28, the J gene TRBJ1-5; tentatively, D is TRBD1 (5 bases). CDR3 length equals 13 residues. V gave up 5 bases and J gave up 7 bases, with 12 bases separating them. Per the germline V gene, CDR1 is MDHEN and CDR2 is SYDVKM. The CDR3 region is CASSDRGGQPQHF. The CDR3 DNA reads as TGTGCCAGCAGTGACAGAGGTGGACAGCCCCAGCATTTT. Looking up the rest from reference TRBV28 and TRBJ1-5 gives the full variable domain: DVKVTQSSRYLVKRTGEKVFLECVQDMDHENMFWYRQDPGLGLRLIYFSYDVKMKEKGDIPEGYSVSREKKERFSLILESASTNQTSMYLCASSDRGGQPQHFGDGTRLSIL.

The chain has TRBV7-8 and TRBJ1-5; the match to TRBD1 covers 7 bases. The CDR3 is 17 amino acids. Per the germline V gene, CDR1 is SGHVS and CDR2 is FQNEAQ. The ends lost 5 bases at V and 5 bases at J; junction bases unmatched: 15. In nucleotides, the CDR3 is TGTGCCAGCAGCCCCAATCGGAACAGGGGTGCGTATCAGCCCCAGCATTTT. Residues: CASSPNRNRGAYQPQHF.

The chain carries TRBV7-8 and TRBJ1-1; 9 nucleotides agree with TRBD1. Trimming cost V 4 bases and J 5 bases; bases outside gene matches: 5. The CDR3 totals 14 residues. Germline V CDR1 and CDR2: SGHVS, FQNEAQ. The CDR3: CASSSQGASTEAFF. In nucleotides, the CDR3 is TGTGCCAGCAGCTCACAGGGGGCATCGACTGAAGCTTTCTTT.

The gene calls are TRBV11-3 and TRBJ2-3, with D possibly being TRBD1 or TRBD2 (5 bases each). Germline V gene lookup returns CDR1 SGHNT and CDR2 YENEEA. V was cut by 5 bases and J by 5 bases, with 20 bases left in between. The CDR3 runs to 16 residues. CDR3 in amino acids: CASSLGPLAGQDTQYF. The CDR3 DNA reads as TGTGCCAGCAGCCTTGGGCCCCTAGCAGGGCAAGATACGCAGTATTTT.

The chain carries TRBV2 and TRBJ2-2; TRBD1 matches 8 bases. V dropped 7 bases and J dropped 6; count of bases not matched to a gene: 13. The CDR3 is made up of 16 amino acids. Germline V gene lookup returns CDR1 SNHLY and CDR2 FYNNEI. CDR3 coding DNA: TGTGCCAGCACCCCCGGGACAGGCTCTTTGGCCGGGGAGCTGTTTTTT. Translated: CASTPGTGSLAGELFF.

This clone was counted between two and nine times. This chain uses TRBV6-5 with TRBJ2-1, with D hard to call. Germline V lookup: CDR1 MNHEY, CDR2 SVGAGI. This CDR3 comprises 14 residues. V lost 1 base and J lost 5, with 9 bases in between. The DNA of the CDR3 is TGTGCCAGCAGTTACTTGCCAGGAAACAATGAGCAGTTCTTC. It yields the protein CASSYLPGNNEQFF.

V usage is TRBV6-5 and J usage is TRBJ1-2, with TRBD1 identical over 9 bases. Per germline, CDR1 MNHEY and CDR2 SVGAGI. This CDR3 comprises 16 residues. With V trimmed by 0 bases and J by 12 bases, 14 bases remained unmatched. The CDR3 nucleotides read TGTGCCAGCAGTTACTCCCCGGGACAGGGATCCGGCGGCCACACCTTC. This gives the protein CASSYSPGQGSGGHTF.